This T cell receptor beta chain was captured by sequencing in a study of cytomegalovirus exposure and HLA in healthy donors. The table lists this clone with a count of one. In germline, CDR1 is KGHSH, CDR2 LQKENI. V lost 0 bases and J lost 8, with 7 bases in between. The CDR3 consists of 12 residues. The study ran its PCR with 60 Vbeta and 13 Jbeta primers. Some clones are missing from TCRdb's copy, which holds only in-frame ones; the method was immunoSEQ multiplex PCR. The sample has 150,000 to 200,000 clones, around 80% seen once. The chain carries TRBV18 and TRBJ1-2, with no clear D. The sample consisted of PBMCs. The receptor was derived from a woman aged 25-40 years in good health and CMV-seropositive. This CDR3 is CASSPPVRGYTF. The CDR3 nucleotides read TGTGCCAGCTCACCACCGGTCAGGGGCTACACCTTC.